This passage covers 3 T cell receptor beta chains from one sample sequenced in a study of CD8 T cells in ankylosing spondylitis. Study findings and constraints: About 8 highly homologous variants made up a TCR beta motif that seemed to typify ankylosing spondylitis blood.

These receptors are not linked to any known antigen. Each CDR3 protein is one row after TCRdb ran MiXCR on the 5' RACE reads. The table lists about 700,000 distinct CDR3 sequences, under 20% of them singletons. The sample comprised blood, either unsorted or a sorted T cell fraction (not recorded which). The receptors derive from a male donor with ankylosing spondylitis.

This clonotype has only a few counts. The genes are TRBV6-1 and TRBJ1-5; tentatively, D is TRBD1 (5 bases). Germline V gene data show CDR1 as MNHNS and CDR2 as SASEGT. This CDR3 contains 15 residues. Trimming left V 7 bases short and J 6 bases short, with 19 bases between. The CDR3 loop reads CASTRGTGGSQPQHF. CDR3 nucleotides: TGTGCCAGCACCCGAGGTACAGGAGGGAGTCAGCCCCAGCATTTT.

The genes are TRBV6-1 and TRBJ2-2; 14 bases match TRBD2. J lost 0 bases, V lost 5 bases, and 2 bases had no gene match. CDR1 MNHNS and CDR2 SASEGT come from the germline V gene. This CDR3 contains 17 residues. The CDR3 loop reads CASSRTSGGTNTGELFF. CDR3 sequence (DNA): TGTGCCAGCAGTCGGACTAGCGGGGGGACGAACACCGGGGAGCTGTTTTTT.

The CDR3 sequence: CSSWASDSTDTQYF. The CDR3 nucleotides are TGCAGCAGTTGGGCCTCTGACAGTACAGATACGCAGTATTTT. The V gene is TRBV29-1, the J gene TRBJ2-3, with a weak D call TRBD1 (5 bases). CDR3 length equals 14 residues. V lost 8 bases and J lost 3, with 18 bases in between. CDR1 SQVTM and CDR2 ANQGSEA come from the germline V gene.